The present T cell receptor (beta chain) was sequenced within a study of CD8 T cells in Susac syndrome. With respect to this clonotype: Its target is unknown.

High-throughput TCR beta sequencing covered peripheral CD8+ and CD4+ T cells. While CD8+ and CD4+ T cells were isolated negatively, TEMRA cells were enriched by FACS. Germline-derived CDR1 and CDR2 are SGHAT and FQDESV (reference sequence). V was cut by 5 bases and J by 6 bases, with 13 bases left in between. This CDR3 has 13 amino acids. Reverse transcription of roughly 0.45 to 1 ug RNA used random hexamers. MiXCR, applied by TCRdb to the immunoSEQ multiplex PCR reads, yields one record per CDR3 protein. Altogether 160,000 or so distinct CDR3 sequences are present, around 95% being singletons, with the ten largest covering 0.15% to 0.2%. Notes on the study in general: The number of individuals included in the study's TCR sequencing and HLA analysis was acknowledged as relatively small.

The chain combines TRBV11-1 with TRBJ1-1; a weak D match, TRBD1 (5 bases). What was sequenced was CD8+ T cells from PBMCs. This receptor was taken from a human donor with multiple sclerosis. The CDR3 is CASSPGGYAEAFF. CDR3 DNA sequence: TGTGCCAGCAGCCCGGGGGGATACGCTGAAGCTTTCTTT. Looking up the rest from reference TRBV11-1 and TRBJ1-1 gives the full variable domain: EAEVAQSPRYKITEKSQAVAFWCDPISGHATLYWYRQILGQGPELLVQFQDESVVDDSQLPKDRFSAERLKGVDSTLKIQPAELGDSAMYLCASSPGGYAEAFFGQGTRLTVV.